Listed below are T cell receptor beta chains from one sample, sequenced in a study of CXCR3-negative and CXCR3-positive naive CD8 T cells. Reanalyzing the 5' RACE reads, TCRdb keeps one entry per CDR3 protein, without DNA. The listing contains over 100,000 distinct CDR3 sequences. Sequencing used naive CXCR3- CD8+ T cells from blood. The receptor set was obtained from a human donor in good health. Some clones in this sample may be carry-over from other donors' samples. Both conserved end residues are part of each CDR3.

>TRBJ2-7|TRBV12-3/TRBV12-4|12
CASSSHLHEQYF
>TRBJ2-1|TRBV2|14
CASKRGPSYNEQFF
>TRBJ2-3|TRBV5-6|11
CASSWEDTQYF
>TRBJ2-2|TRBV29-1|12
CSVVWATGELFF
>TRBJ1-2|TRBV29-1|17
CSVEEYSGGETNYGYTF
>TRBJ2-1|TRBV20-1|11
CSAKQGYEQFF
>TRBJ2-1|TRBV30|15
CAWILELASYNEQFF
>TRBJ2-1|TRBV20-1|15
CSARGLAGGPHEQFF
>TRBJ1-1|TRBV12-3/TRBV12-4|15
CASSPRGGLGTEAFF
>TRBJ2-3|TRBV4-3|21
CASSQDSSLLTDWTGGDTQYF
>TRBJ1-5|TRBV5-1|15
CASSMGQGGNQPQHF
>TRBJ1-2|TRBV12-3/TRBV12-4|15
CASSYQGAANYGYTF
>TRBJ1-2|TRBV29-1|13
CSVPLPDQEGYTF
>TRBJ2-5|TRBV6-5|17
CASSYSVTTGGGETQYF
>TRBJ2-1|TRBV29-1|13
CSATPGYYNEQFF
>TRBJ2-7|TRBV6-1|13
CAIISPGAYEQYF
>TRBJ2-2|TRBV4-2|17
CASSQDVGGAYTGELFF
>TRBJ2-1|TRBV7-8|15
CASSLGPSSYNEQFF
>TRBJ2-7|TRBV6-5|13
CASSYTPGYEQYF
>TRBJ1-2|TRBV7-3|14
CASSLGPGDYGYTF
>TRBJ2-1|TRBV2|12
CASSAIGGEQFF
>TRBJ2-1|TRBV29-1|14
CSVAGTVSYNEQFF
>TRBJ2-1|TRBV7-3|15
CASSFAGGSYNEQFF
>TRBJ1-2|TRBV15|15
CATSRDKGQGSGYTF
>TRBJ1-1|TRBV4-1|16
CASSHWTGPGYAEAFF
>TRBJ1-2|TRBV11-2|14
CASRVVGQIYGYTF
>TRBJ1-4|TRBV5-1|17
CASTPSNGLATNEKLFF
>TRBJ2-1|TRBV2|17
CASSRRPSGTRFGEQFF
>TRBJ2-7|TRBV4-2|15
CASSQDQAGGYEQYF
>TRBJ2-3|TRBV28|14
CASSFLGRTDTQYF
>TRBJ2-1|TRBV21-1|15
CASSNGQGRRGEQFF
>TRBJ2-2|TRBV6-2/TRBV6-3|14
CASSVQGDTGELFF
>TRBJ2-5|TRBV5-6|15
CASSPAGVTGETQYF
>TRBJ2-1|TRBV28|15
CASSLRRRDYNEQFF
>TRBJ2-3|TRBV28|13
CATGGVGTDTQYF
>TRBJ2-2|TRBV3-1|16
CASSPVPGMNTGELFF
>TRBJ2-3|TRBV20-1|17
CSAIIPMSSGVTDTQYF